The source of this TCR beta chain is a study of spatial heterogeneity in lung cancer. The trim removed 6 bases at V and 5 bases at J, leaving 6 bases unmatched. The CDR3 spans 15 residues. Germline CDR1 and CDR2: LGHNT and FRNRAP. This clonotype turned up a few times. TCR cDNA molecules each had a unique molecular identifier. Via MiXCR, TCRdb re-called the 5' RACE reads, giving one row per CDR3 protein. The sample yields roughly 39,000 distinct CDR3 sequences, around 7% seen once. The time point was: sample taken at primary tumor resection. Whole RNA, which was extracted from tumor, nontumor lung tissue or frozen PBMC, was sequenced without any cell sorting.

The receptor was isolated from a male donor with early-stage non-small cell lung cancer. Sequences were derived from PBMCs, sampled at surgery. The gene calls are TRBV12-5 and TRBJ2-2; 10 bases align to TRBD1. The CDR3 sequence is CASGSDRGRTGELFF. The CDR3 nucleotides are TGTGCTAGTGGCAGTGACAGGGGGCGTACCGGGGAGCTGTTTTTT.